This T cell receptor (beta chain) was found in a study of blood T cells in healthy people across ages. Findings and limits, study-wide: Across samples, TCR beta diversity tracked strongly with naive T cell percentage.

The authors ran a second PCR of about 6 to 11 cycles using a sample-barcoded 5' primer and a J-beta primer mix. TCRdb reprocessed the 5' RACE reads with MiXCR, giving one entry per CDR3 protein. The sample records about 720,000 distinct CDR3 sequences, 25% being singletons. Germline V gene lookup returns CDR1 LGHNA and CDR2 YSLEER. The germline V and J ends were trimmed by 0 bases and 18 bases, with 18 bases remaining between them. The CDR3 extends over 14 amino acids. This clonotype has a single count. Antigen: not known. The sample was also linked to a second study, of T cells of mothers and their children. From that study: Versus unrelated pairs, overlap was slightly higher in related mother-child pairs, without reaching significance.

The sample taken for sequencing was blood. The J gene is TRBJ1-6, the V gene TRBV4-3; no definite D call. The clonotype comes from a boy aged 10-17 years in good health. This CDR3 is CASSQDKERTISHF. The CDR3 bases are TGCGCCAGCAGCCAAGATAAGGAAAGAACGATAAGCCACTTT.